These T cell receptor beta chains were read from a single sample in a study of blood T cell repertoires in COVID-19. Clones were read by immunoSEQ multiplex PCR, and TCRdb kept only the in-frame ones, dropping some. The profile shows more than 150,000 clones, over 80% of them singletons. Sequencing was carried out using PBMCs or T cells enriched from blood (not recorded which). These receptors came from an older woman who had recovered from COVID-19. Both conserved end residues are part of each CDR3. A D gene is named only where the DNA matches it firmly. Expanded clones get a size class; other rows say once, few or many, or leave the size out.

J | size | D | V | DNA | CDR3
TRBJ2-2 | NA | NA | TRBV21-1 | TGTGCCAGCAGCCCTACGGGGGGTCTTCCCGGGGAGCTGTTTTTT | CASSPTGGLPGELFF
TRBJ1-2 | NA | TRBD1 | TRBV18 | TGTGCCAGCTCACCACCGGTCACAGGGGTATATGGCTACACCTTC | CASSPPVTGVYGYTF
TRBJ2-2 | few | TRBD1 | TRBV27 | TGTGCCAGCAGAGACAGGGACACCGGGGAGCTGTTTTTT | CASRDRDTGELFF
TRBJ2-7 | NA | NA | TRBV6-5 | TGTGCCAGCAAGGGAGACTCAAAAGAGCAGTACTTC | CASKGDSKEQYF
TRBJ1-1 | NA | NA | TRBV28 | TGTGTCAAGCGGGGTGAGAACACTGAAGCTTTCTTT | CVKRGENTEAFF
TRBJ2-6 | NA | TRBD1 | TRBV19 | TGTGCCAGTAAGGACAGGGGGTCTGGGGCCAACGTCCTGACTTTC | CASKDRGSGANVLTF
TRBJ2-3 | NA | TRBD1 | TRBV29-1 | TGCAGCGGACGGACAGGGGCGACAGATACGCAGTATTTT | CSGRTGATDTQYF
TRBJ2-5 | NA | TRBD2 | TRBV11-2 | TGTGCCAGCAGCTTGGGACTAGCGGGATCGGAGACCCAGTACTTC | CASSLGLAGSETQYF
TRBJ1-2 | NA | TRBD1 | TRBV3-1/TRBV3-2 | TGTGCCAGCAGCCAAGATTACACAGGGGGCTATGGCTACACCTTC | CASSQDYTGGYGYTF
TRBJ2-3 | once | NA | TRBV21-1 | TGTGCCAGCAGCAAAGGAAGGACAGGGCTAACAGATACGCAGTATTTT | CASSKGRTGLTDTQYF
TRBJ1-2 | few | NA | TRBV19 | TGTGCCACCAAACTCTACTATGGCTACACCTTC | CATKLYYGYTF
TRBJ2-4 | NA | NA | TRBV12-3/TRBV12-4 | TGTGCCAGCAGTTCGTCAACAGAAAACATTCAGTACTTC | CASSSSTENIQYF
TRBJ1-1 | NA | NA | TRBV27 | TGTGCCAGCAGTCGATACAGGGTGGGTAACACTGAAGCTTTCTTT | CASSRYRVGNTEAFF
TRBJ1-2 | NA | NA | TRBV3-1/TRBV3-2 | TGTGCCAGCAGCCAACAGGACTATGGCTACACCTTC | CASSQQDYGYTF
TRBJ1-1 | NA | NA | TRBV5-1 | TGCGCCAGCAGCTTGGGAGGCACCAGGGGGAACACTGAAGCTTTCTTT | CASSLGGTRGNTEAFF
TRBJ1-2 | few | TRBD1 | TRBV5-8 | TGTGCCAGCAGCCACAGGGGAGGCTATGGCTACACCTTC | CASSHRGGYGYTF
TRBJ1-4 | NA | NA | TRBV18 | TGTGCCAGCTCACCCGCTTGGCCAACTAATGAAAAACTGTTTTTT | CASSPAWPTNEKLFF
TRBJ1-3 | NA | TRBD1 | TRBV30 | TGTGCCTGGAGTGCGAAACAGGGGTCGTACTCTGGAAACACCATATATTTT | CAWSAKQGSYSGNTIYF
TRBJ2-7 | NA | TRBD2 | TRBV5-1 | TGCGCCAGTCGTAGCGGGCTCCCTCCCTACGAGCAGTACTTC | CASRSGLPPYEQYF
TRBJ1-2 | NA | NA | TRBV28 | TGTGCCAGCAGTCTCCGGAGGCATGGCTACACCTTC | CASSLRRHGYTF
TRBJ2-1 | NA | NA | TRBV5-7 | TGTGCCAGCAGCGCATACAGGGATAGCTCCTACAATGAGCAGTTCTTC | CASSAYRDSSYNEQFF
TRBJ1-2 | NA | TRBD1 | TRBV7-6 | TGTGCCAGCAGCCTAACCACAGGGGATGGCTACACCTTC | CASSLTTGDGYTF
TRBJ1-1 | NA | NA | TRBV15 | TGTGCCACCGGGTGGAGTCAGAACACTGAAGCTTTCTTT | CATGWSQNTEAFF
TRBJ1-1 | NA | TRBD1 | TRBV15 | TGTGCCACCAGCAGAAAGACAGGGCCCGGGTTCTTT | CATSRKTGPGFF
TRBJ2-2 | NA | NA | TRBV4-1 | TGCGCCAGCAGCCCAGGAGGGGCCGGGGAGCTGTTTTTT | CASSPGGAGELFF
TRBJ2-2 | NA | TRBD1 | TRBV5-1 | TGCGCCAGCAGCGATCGACAGGGGGCCGGGGAGCTGTTTTTT | CASSDRQGAGELFF
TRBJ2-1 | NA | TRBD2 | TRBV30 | TGTGCCTGGAGTCTAACGACTAGCGCGAAGGCCAATGAGCAGTTCTTC | CAWSLTTSAKANEQFF
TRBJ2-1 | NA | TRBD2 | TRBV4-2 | TGTGCCAGCAGCCAAGTTTTAGCGGGAGATAATGAGCAGTTCTTC | CASSQVLAGDNEQFF
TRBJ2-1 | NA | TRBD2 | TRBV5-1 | TGCGCCAGCAGCTCGGGACTAGCGGGAGGGATACGGGAGCAGTTCTTC | CASSSGLAGGIREQFF
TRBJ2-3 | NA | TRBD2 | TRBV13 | TGTGCCAGCTCCGAGAGCGGGGGACCAGATACGCAGTATTTT | CASSESGGPDTQYF
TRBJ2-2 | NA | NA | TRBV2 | TGTGCCAGCAGTGAGCGGGGCGGCACGAACACCGGGGAGCTGTTTTTT | CASSERGGTNTGELFF
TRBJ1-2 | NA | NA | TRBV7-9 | TGTGCCAGCAGCTTAGAGTCAGGGTTAACGGGCTACACCTTC | CASSLESGLTGYTF
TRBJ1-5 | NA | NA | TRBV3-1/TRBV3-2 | TGTGCCAGCAGCCAAGATTTCAGCGGGGGGCGCGGGGGCCAGCCCCAGCATTTT | CASSQDFSGGRGGQPQHF
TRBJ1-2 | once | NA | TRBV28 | TGTGCCAGCAGTGCCAGGCCGCCCTATGGCTACACCTTC | CASSARPPYGYTF
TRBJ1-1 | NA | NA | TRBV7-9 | TGTGCCAGCAGCTTATATGAGGGAACTGAAGCTTTCTTT | CASSLYEGTEAFF
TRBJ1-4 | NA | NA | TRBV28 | TGTGCCAGCAGCCCCCCACAGGGATCGAGGGAAAAACTGTTTTTT | CASSPPQGSREKLFF
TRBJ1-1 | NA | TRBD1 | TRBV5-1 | TGCGCCAGCAGCTTGAAGGGGGCGGACACTGAAGCTTTCTTT | CASSLKGADTEAFF
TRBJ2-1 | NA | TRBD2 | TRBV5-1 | TGCGCCAGCAGCTCTTCTGCTGCTAGCGGGTACAATGAGCAGTTCTTC | CASSSSAASGYNEQFF
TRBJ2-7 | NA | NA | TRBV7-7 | TGTGCTAGCAGCTTAAACAGGGCCAACGAGCAGTACTTC | CASSLNRANEQYF
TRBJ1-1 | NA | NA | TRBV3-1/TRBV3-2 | TGTGCCAGCAGCCAACAGACAGGACGAAACACTGAAGCTTTCTTT | CASSQQTGRNTEAFF
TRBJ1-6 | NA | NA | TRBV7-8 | TGTGCCAGCAGCTTAGGCACTCAGGGGCAGTCACCCCTCCACTTT | CASSLGTQGQSPLHF
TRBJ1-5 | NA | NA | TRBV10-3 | TGTGCCATCAGTGAGTCCTCCGGGGTCCATCCCCAGCATTTT | CAISESSGVHPQHF
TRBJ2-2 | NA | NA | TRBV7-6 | TGTGCCAGCAGCTTAGCAAGCGGGTCGGCCACCGGGGAGCTGTTTTTT | CASSLASGSATGELFF
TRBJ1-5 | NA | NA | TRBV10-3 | TGTGCCATCAGTGAGTCTTTGGGAGGCGGGCAGCCCCAGCATTTT | CAISESLGGGQPQHF
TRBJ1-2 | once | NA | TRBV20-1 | TGCAGTGCTAGCAACAGCTATGGCTACACCTTC | CSASNSYGYTF
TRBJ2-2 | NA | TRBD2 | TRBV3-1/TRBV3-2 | TGTGCCAGCAGCCTGATGGGACTAGCGGGAGGGGCGAACACCGGGGAGCTGTTTTTT | CASSLMGLAGGANTGELFF
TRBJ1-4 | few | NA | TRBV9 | TGTGCCAGCAGCGGCCCGGGACTCACTAATGAAAAACTGTTTTTT | CASSGPGLTNEKLFF
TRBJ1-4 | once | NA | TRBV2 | TGTGCCAGCAGTGACGGGGGGCAGGTGGCTAAAAAACTGTTTTTT | CASSDGGQVAKKLFF
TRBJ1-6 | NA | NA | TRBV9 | TGTGCCAGCAGCGTAGGAGGTGTTGGCAATTCACCCCTCCACTTT | CASSVGGVGNSPLHF
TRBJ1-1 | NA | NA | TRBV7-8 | TGTGCCAGCAGCCCCGTGGCGGGTCCCGACACTGAAGCTTTCTTT | CASSPVAGPDTEAFF